The T cell receptor beta chain under discussion was sequenced for a study of CD8+ T cells in alopecia areata. For the study at large: Each day, treated patients took oral tofacitinib twice, at 5 to 10 mg per dose. Patients in the study were on tofacitinib for 6 to 18 months, then off it for 6 months.

Researchers gathered lesional scalp punch biopsies and peripheral blood from patients with alopecia areata. Whole-study results and caveats: Normal skin contains resident alphabeta T cells, and these are also sequenced in scalp samples. Greater clonality was observed in lesional scalp samples, especially alopecia totalis/universalis, versus normal scalp.

This clone has a handful of counts. The antigen is not known. Reverse transcription of extracted RNA yielded cDNA, which provided the sequencing template. Assay used: immunoSEQ multiplex PCR; TCRdb lists only in-frame clones, some missing. The data hold more than 8,500 clones, with approximately 70% observed a single time. The clonotype was recovered from a human donor with alopecia areata. The specimen sequenced was skin.

CDR3 coding DNA: TGTGCCAGTAGTATAGGGTGGCAGCCCCAGCATTTT. Encoded protein: CASSIGWQPQHF. This chain joins TRBV19 and TRBJ1-5; D is ambiguous. V was clipped by 1 base and J by 7 bases, with 5 bases between them. The CDR3 is 12 residues long. Germline CDR1 LNHDA, CDR2 SQIVND (reference sequence).